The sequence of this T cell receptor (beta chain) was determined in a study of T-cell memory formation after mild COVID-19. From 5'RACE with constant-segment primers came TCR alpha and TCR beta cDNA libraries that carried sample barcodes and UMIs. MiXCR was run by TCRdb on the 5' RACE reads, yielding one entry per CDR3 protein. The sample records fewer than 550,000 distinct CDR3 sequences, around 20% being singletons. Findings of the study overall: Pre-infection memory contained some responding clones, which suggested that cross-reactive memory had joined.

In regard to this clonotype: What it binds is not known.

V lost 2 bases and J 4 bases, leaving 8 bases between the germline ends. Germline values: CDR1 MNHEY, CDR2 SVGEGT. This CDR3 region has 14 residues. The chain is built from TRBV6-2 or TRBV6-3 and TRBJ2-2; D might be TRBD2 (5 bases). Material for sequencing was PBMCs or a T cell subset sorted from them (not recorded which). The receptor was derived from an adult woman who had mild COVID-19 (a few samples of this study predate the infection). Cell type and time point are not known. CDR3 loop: CASSYTGITGELFF. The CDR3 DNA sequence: TGTGCCAGCAGTTACACGGGGATCACCGGGGAGCTGTTTTTT.